These 18 T cell receptor beta chains were all obtained from the same sample, sequenced in a study of blood T cell repertoires in COVID-19. Assay used: immunoSEQ multiplex PCR; TCRdb lists only in-frame clones, some missing. The table includes some 160,000 clones, approximately 82% detected once. The sequencing input was peripheral blood. These receptors originate from a man aged 65 to 79 who had recovered from COVID-19.

This chain uses TRBV7-9 with TRBJ2-3, with D perhaps TRBD1 (6 bases). This CDR3 contains 15 residues. Trimming stripped 5 bases from V and 2 bases from J, with 14 bases between. The germline V gene encodes CDR1 SEHNR and CDR2 FQNEAQ (reference sequence). The CDR3 here is CASSLRDTITDTQYF. The CDR3 DNA reads TGTGCCAGCAGCCTCCGGGACACCATCACAGATACGCAGTATTTT. Together with reference TRBV7-9 and TRBJ2-3, the CDR3 gives the full variable domain: DTGVSQNPRHKITKRGQNVTFRCDPISEHNRLYWYRQTLGQGPEFLTYFQNEAQLEKSRLLSDRFSAERPKGSFSTLEIQRTEQGDSAMYLCASSLRDTITDTQYFGPGTRLTVL.

The chain joins TRBV3-1 (or the pseudogene TRBV3-2) to TRBJ2-3, with D hard to call. Germline lookup yields CDR1 LGHDT and CDR2 YNNKEL (reference sequence). V shed 2 bases and J shed 0 bases, with 6 bases lying between them. The CDR3 covers 14 residues. The DNA for the CDR3 is TGTGCCAGCAGCCAACACGGTAGCACAGATACGCAGTATTTT. This translates into CASSQHGSTDTQYF.

The chain links TRBV7-2 to TRBJ2-7; weak D call: TRBD1 (6 bases). CDR1 SGHTA and CDR2 FQGNSA come from the germline V gene. V lost 6 bases and J 2 bases, leaving 14 bases between the germline ends. The CDR3 loop spans 14 amino acids. CDR3 loop: CASSTRQETYEQYF. DNA of the CDR3: TGTGCCAGCAGTACACGACAGGAAACCTACGAGCAGTACTTC.

The rearrangement uses TRBV19 and TRBJ2-7; D possibly corresponds to TRBD2 (5 bases). V gave up 6 bases and J gave up 3 bases, with 18 bases separating them. Germline CDR1 LNHDA, CDR2 SQIVND (reference sequence). The CDR3 has 15 residues. The CDR3: CASRAARGSHYEQYF. The CDR3 nucleotides are TGTGCCAGTAGAGCGGCCAGAGGATCCCACTACGAGCAGTACTTC.

The chain has TRBV12-3 or TRBV12-4 and TRBJ2-1; a possible D gene is TRBD2 (6 bases). V was shortened by 0 bases and J by 12 bases, with 6 bases between the two germline ends. The CDR3 runs to 11 residues. In DNA, the CDR3 is TGTGCCAGCAGTTTAGCGGGAGGGCAGTTCTTC. Its protein product is CASSLAGGQFF.

This chain joins TRBV11-3 and TRBJ2-2, with 7 bases identical to TRBD1. V shed 6 bases, J shed 6 bases, and the junction held 10 bases outside the gene matches. Germline loops: CDR1 SGHNT, CDR2 YENEEA. This CDR3 spans 15 amino acids. The CDR3 spells CASRDSGQGAGELFF. CDR3 DNA sequence: TGTGCCAGCAGGGACTCGGGTCAGGGGGCCGGGGAGCTGTTTTTT.

The chain employs TRBV2 and TRBJ1-4; the D gene is possibly TRBD1 (5 bases). Looked up from germline, CDR1 is SNHLY and CDR2 is FYNNEI. V shed 5 bases and J shed 3 bases, with 13 bases lying between them. This CDR3 is 15 amino acids long. The CDR3 region has the DNA TGTGCCAGCAGTTTAGAGGGACTGGCTAATGAAAAACTGTTTTTT. Amino acid sequence: CASSLEGLANEKLFF.

The gene calls are TRBV6-6 and TRBJ1-5; the D gene is possibly TRBD1 (6 bases). Trimming left V 0 bases short and J 5 bases short, with 11 bases between. Germline V gene lookup returns CDR1 MNHNY and CDR2 SVGAGI (reference sequence). This CDR3 spans 15 amino acids. CDR3 DNA: TGTGCCAGCAGTTACTCGGGGGGGCGGGATCAGCCCCAGCATTTT. Translated: CASSYSGGRDQPQHF.

V gene TRBV6-5 combines with J gene TRBJ2-1, with TRBD2 matching 11 bases. The germline gives CDR1 MNHEY, CDR2 SVGAGI. J gave up 7 bases and V 7 bases, and 9 bases lay outside the gene matches. CDR3 size: 15 residues. CDR3 protein: CASTQLAGVGNEQFF. In nucleotides, the CDR3 is TGTGCCAGCACCCAACTAGCGGGAGTTGGTAATGAGCAGTTCTTC.

The rearrangement links TRBV3-1 (or the pseudogene TRBV3-2) to TRBJ2-7; TRBD2 matches at 12 bases. Germline V gives CDR1 LGHDT, CDR2 YNNKEL (reference sequence). The CDR3 has 16 residues. J gave up 9 bases and V 1 base, and 10 bases lay outside the gene matches. The CDR3 region has the DNA TGTGCCAGCAGCCAAGGACTAGCGGGAGAAAAGGGTCGGCAGTACTTC. It yields the protein CASSQGLAGEKGRQYF.

The chain is built from TRBV29-1 and TRBJ2-1; weak D call: TRBD2 (6 bases). The CDR3 contains 11 residues. V lost 7 bases to trimming and J lost 10 bases, with 14 bases between them. Germline lookup yields CDR1 SQVTM and CDR2 ANQGSEA. The CDR3 loop is CSGTTRGEQFF. The DNA of the CDR3 is TGCAGCGGGACGACTAGAGGGGAGCAGTTCTTC.

V and J are TRBV28 and TRBJ2-7, with 11 bases fitting TRBD2. CDR3 length: 18 residues. The V segment lost 5 bases and the J segment 3 bases; nucleotides outside the gene matches: 15. The V gene's germline CDR1 is MDHEN and CDR2 SYDVKM. CDR3 region: CASSPGTSGPRGLYEQYF. The CDR3 region has the DNA TGTGCCAGCAGTCCTGGGACTAGCGGTCCACGGGGCCTCTACGAGCAGTACTTC. Supplemented by reference TRBV28 and TRBJ2-7, the full variable domain reads DVKVTQSSRYLVKRTGEKVFLECVQDMDHENMFWYRQDPGLGLRLIYFSYDVKMKEKGDIPEGYSVSREKKERFSLILESASTNQTSMYLCASSPGTSGPRGLYEQYFGPGTRLTVT.

This clone was picked up a small number of times. The chain recombines TRBV14 with TRBJ2-1; TRBD2 is a possible D gene (6 bases). Germline CDR1 is SGHDN and CDR2 is FVKESK. Trimming removed 4 bases from V and 3 bases from J, with 13 bases in between. The CDR3 contains 15 residues. CDR3 sequence reads: CASSPSGSHYNEQFF. DNA for the CDR3: TGTGCCAGCAGCCCCAGCGGGTCTCACTACAATGAGCAGTTCTTC.

The V gene is TRBV7-2, the J gene TRBJ2-5, with D possibly TRBD2 on 5 matching bases. There are 13 residues in the CDR3. V lost 5 bases, J lost 4 bases, and 11 bases lay in between. CDR1 and CDR2 (germline): SGHTA, FQGNSA. CDR3 sequence: CASSEGIRETQYF. CDR3 DNA: TGTGCCAGCAGCGAGGGAATTAGAGAGACCCAGTACTTC.

A remark on this clone: This sample also contains other DNA sequences that code for the same CDR3. The rearrangement uses TRBV5-1 and TRBJ1-1, with D hard to call. From germline, CDR1 is SGHRS and CDR2 YFSETQ. Between the trimmed V and J ends, which lost 0 bases and 5 bases, there was a span of 8 bases. This CDR3 has 13 residues. The CDR3 loop is CASSLASGTEAFF. CDR3 bases: TGCGCCAGCAGCTTGGCCTCCGGGACTGAAGCTTTCTTT.

The table lists this clone with a few counts. J is TRBJ2-5 and V is TRBV5-4, with 7 nucleotides matching TRBD1. CDR3 size: 14 residues. Germline V lookup: CDR1 SGHNT, CDR2 YYREEE (reference sequence). Unmatched junction bases numbered 5, after V lost 4 bases and J lost 2 bases. CDR3 sequence reads: CASSRNRGQETQYF. CDR3 nucleotides: TGTGCCAGCAGCCGGAACAGGGGACAAGAGACCCAGTACTTC.

The chain has TRBV19 and TRBJ2-3; 9 bases fit TRBD2. Germline V gene data show CDR1 as LNHDA and CDR2 as SQIVND (reference sequence). This CDR3 contains 13 residues. V shed 4 bases, J shed 5 bases, and the junction held 1 base outside the gene matches. The CDR3 reads CASSKTSGDTQYF. In nucleotides, the CDR3 is TGTGCCAGTAGTAAGACTAGCGGAGATACGCAGTATTTT.

By proportion, this clone is medium-sized. V and J are TRBV19 and TRBJ1-5, with 9 bases lining up with TRBD1. Looked up from germline, CDR1 is LNHDA and CDR2 is SQIVND (reference sequence). Trimming cost V 5 bases and J 7 bases; bases outside gene matches: 6. CDR3 size: 14 residues. In nucleotides, the CDR3 is TGTGCCAGTAGTGTGGGACAGGGTCGACAGCCCCAGCATTTT. This encodes CASSVGQGRQPQHF.